The 24 T cell receptor beta chains presented below share a single source sample, sequenced in a study of blood T cells in healthy people across ages (dated by TCRdb to about 2015). The receptor library was made with 5' RACE. Reads for this sample came from an Illumina HiSeq 2500. A second PCR of about 6 to 11 cycles was performed with a sample-barcoded 5' primer and a J-beta primer mix. TCRdb cleaned the public reads at Q25 with fastp, built clones with MiXCR and kept in-frame beta chains. Merged by CDR3 protein, the rows form single entries marked with the most common genes and DNA. Here the sample has around 1,500,000 distinct CDR3 sequences; 42% occur a single time. The top ten clones comprise approximately 7.9% of the sample. The specimen was blood. Receptors were obtained from a woman aged 18-29 years in good health.

The table lists this clonotype with a few counts. The chain links TRBV6-5 to TRBJ2-2, with D hard to call. The CDR3 runs to 15 residues. Per germline, CDR1 MNHEY and CDR2 SVGAGI. V lost 6 bases to trimming and J lost 5 bases, with 16 bases between them. CDR3 sequence reads: CASSLRFDLTGELFF. The CDR3 DNA reads TGTGCCAGCAGCCTACGATTTGATTTAACCGGGGAGCTGTTTTTT.

This clonotype was seen only a few times. The chain links TRBV27 to TRBJ2-7; D perhaps matches TRBD2 (6 bases). From germline, CDR1 is MNHEY and CDR2 SMNVEV (reference sequence). Trimming cost V 5 bases and J 1 base, with 18 bases left between them. This CDR3 is built from 16 residues. The CDR3 is CASSTTSGTRSYEQYF. The CDR3 coding sequence is TGTGCCAGCAGTACCACGTCCGGGACTCGTTCCTACGAGCAGTACTTC.

The rearrangement uses TRBV19 and TRBJ2-6; D is uncertain. Per germline, CDR1 LNHDA and CDR2 SQIVND (reference sequence). The CDR3 extends over 16 amino acids. Trimming took 2 bases from V and 3 from J, leaving 11 bases between them. The CDR3: CASSIIRSVGANVLTF. The CDR3 DNA sequence: TGTGCCAGTAGTATAATCAGGTCAGTTGGGGCCAACGTCCTGACTTTC.

This clonotype is a singleton in its sample. The V and J genes are TRBV6-1 and TRBJ2-5; D may be TRBD1 or TRBD2 (6 bases each). The V gene lost 3 bases and the J gene lost 13 bases, with 21 bases spanning the gap. In germline, CDR1 is MNHNS, CDR2 SASEGT. This CDR3 has 14 residues. CDR3 protein: CASSDGDSLKGGYF. The CDR3 coding sequence is TGTGCCAGCAGTGATGGGGACTCGCTCAAAGGGGGGTACTTC.

The chain joins TRBV24-1 to TRBJ2-3, with D uncertain. Germline V gene lookup returns CDR1 KGHDR and CDR2 SFDVKD. CDR3 length equals 11 residues. Trimming removed 9 bases at V and 2 bases at J, with 5 bases between. The CDR3 reads CATRNTDTQYF. In DNA, the CDR3 is TGTGCCACCCGCAACACAGATACGCAGTATTTT.

This chain connects TRBV7-3 to TRBJ1-1, with TRBD1 identical over 7 bases. CDR3 length equals 18 residues. Germline V gene lookup returns CDR1 SGHTA and CDR2 FQGTGA. The V and J ends lost 5 bases and 2 bases, in that order; junction bases with no gene match: 17. Here the CDR3 reads CASSQWTKGQPENTEAFF. CDR3 coding DNA: TGTGCCAGCAGCCAATGGACGAAGGGACAGCCAGAAAACACTGAAGCTTTCTTT.

The gene calls are TRBV6-2 or TRBV6-3 and TRBJ1-3; possible D gene TRBD1, 5 bases. CDR3 size: 17 residues. With 4 bases removed from V and 0 bases from J, the gap between germline ends came to 16 bases. Germline CDR1 and CDR2: MNHEY and SVGEGT. The CDR3 DNA is TGTGCCAGCAGTTCCCCGGGACGGTTAAGCTCTGGAAACACCATATATTTT. Its translation: CASSSPGRLSSGNTIYF.

V usage is TRBV9 and J usage is TRBJ2-3, with 7 bases identical to TRBD1. The germline V gene has CDR1 SGDLS and CDR2 YYNGEE. This CDR3 has 14 residues. The J segment lost 5 bases and the V segment lost 6 bases, leaving 9 bases of the junction unmatched. CDR3 loop: CASTEPTGKDTQYF. The CDR3 DNA is TGTGCCAGCACCGAACCGACAGGGAAAGATACGCAGTATTTT.

Points on this clonotype: The conserved phenylalanine or tryptophan is not found at the CDR3 terminus, so this likely reflects a read error. The chain carries TRBV20-1 and TRBJ2-1, with D maybe TRBD2 (7 bases). Looked up from germline, CDR1 is DFQATT and CDR2 is SNEGSKA (reference sequence). The V and J ends lost 8 bases and 7 bases respectively, with 18 bases between them. The CDR3 has 13 residues. The CDR3 is CSLGGARVNEQFL. The CDR3 DNA follows: TGCAGTCTTGGGGGGGCCAGGGTAAATGAGCAGTTCCTC.

The gene calls are TRBV10-3 and TRBJ2-1, with TRBD2 as a possible D gene (5 bases). The V end lost 0 bases, the J end lost 11 bases, and 11 bases lay between the germline ends. Germline V gives CDR1 ENHRY, CDR2 SYGVKD. The CDR3 covers 13 residues. The CDR3 sequence is CAISESAVGKQFF. In nucleotides, the CDR3 is TGTGCCATCAGTGAGTCCGCGGTCGGGAAGCAGTTCTTC.

This clonotype showed up just once. J is TRBJ2-5 and V is TRBV20-1; TRBD1 matches at 8 bases. V lost 5 bases to trimming and J lost 5 bases; unmatched junction nucleotides: 10. The CDR3 runs 14 residues. The germline V gene has CDR1 DFQATT and CDR2 SNEGSKA (reference sequence). The CDR3 here is CSAHKQGDGETQYF. CDR3 coding DNA: TGCAGTGCTCATAAACAGGGGGACGGGGAGACCCAGTACTTC.

This clonotype was detected a few times. V and J are TRBV20-1 and TRBJ2-7; 8 positions match TRBD1. The CDR3 sequence is 14 residues long. In germline, CDR1 is DFQATT, CDR2 SNEGSKA (reference sequence). Germline trimming cut 3 bases from V and 4 bases from J; bases unmatched to any gene: 8. In DNA, the CDR3 is TGCAGTGCTAGGGACAGGGCGTTCCTTTACGAGCAGTACTTC. Residues: CSARDRAFLYEQYF.

The V gene is TRBV28, the J gene TRBJ2-3; TRBD2 matches at 12 bases. From germline, CDR1 is MDHEN and CDR2 SYDVKM. The CDR3 extends over 17 amino acids. J was trimmed by 2 bases and V by 5 bases; bases with no gene match: 8. The CDR3 DNA follows: TGTGCCAGCAGTGAGCCCCGACTAGCGGGGGACACAGATACGCAGTATTTT. It yields the protein CASSEPRLAGDTDTQYF. The full variable domain, in which reference TRBV28 and TRBJ2-3 provide the parts outside the CDR3, is DVKVTQSSRYLVKRTGEKVFLECVQDMDHENMFWYRQDPGLGLRLIYFSYDVKMKEKGDIPEGYSVSREKKERFSLILESASTNQTSMYLCASSEPRLAGDTDTQYFGPGTRLTVL.

The chain carries TRBV27 and TRBJ2-5; no definite D call. The CDR3 is 16 amino acids. V was shortened by 5 bases and J by 11 bases, with 27 bases between the two germline ends. In germline, CDR1 is MNHEY, CDR2 SMNVEV (reference sequence). The CDR3 bases are TGTGCCAGCAGTAATCCAGGACGGAGACTCAGTTCAGAGCAGTACTTC. Its translation is CASSNPGRRLSSEQYF.

This chain joins TRBV20-1 and TRBJ2-7; D tentatively fits TRBD1 or TRBD2 (6 bases each). V was cut by 3 bases and J by 3 bases, with 15 bases left in between. The germline CDR1 and CDR2 sequences are DFQATT and SNEGSKA (reference sequence). The CDR3 sequence is 14 residues long. The CDR3 coding sequence is TGCAGTGCTAGGGAGGGGGGTGACAACTACGAGCAGTACTTC. Translated, it gives CSAREGGDNYEQYF.

The V call is TRBV6-1, the J call TRBJ2-1; tentatively, D is TRBD2 (5 bases). The CDR3 has 14 amino acids. The germline gives CDR1 MNHNS, CDR2 SASEGT. Trimming removed 6 bases from V and 2 bases from J, with 11 bases in between. The CDR3 DNA sequence: TGTGCCAGCAGGAGGGAACAGACCTACAATGAGCAGTTCTTC. This translates into CASRREQTYNEQFF.

This clonotype has more than one count but fewer than ten. In nucleotides, the CDR3 is TGTGCCAGCAGCTTACCTGACAGGGTTTACAATGAGCAGTTCTTC. It yields the protein CASSLPDRVYNEQFF. The genes are TRBV5-5 and TRBJ2-1, with 7 bases identical to TRBD1. The CDR3 has 15 amino acids. V trimming: 2 bases; J trimming: 4 bases; junction bases outside the gene matches: 6. From germline, CDR1 is SGHKS and CDR2 YYEKEE (reference sequence).

Only a few counts were recorded for this clonotype. The chain recombines TRBV29-1 with TRBJ2-4; TRBD2 might be the D (6 bases). In germline, CDR1 is SQVTM, CDR2 ANQGSEA. The CDR3 covers 15 residues. V was pared by 3 bases and J by 4 bases, with 16 bases between. Here the CDR3 reads CSVDLQRLGKNIQYF. CDR3 in DNA: TGCAGCGTTGATCTCCAGCGACTAGGTAAAAACATTCAGTACTTC.

The gene calls are TRBV6-1 and TRBJ1-2, with D tentatively TRBD1 (5 bases). V lost 2 bases to trimming and J lost 8 bases, with 15 bases between them. CDR1 and CDR2 from the germline V gene are MNHNS and SASEGT. This CDR3 has 14 amino acids. The CDR3 DNA reads TGTGCCAGCAGTGAAATAGCACAGGATAACGGCTACACCTTC. Amino acid sequence: CASSEIAQDNGYTF.

This clonotype was seen a handful of times. The V call is TRBV29-1, the J call TRBJ1-4, with 7 bases identical to TRBD1. The germline CDR1 and CDR2 sequences are SQVTM and ANQGSEA. Losses at the gene ends were 6 bases for V and 3 bases for J; bases not matched to a gene: 7. CDR3 length: 14 amino acids. CDR3 protein: CSVLTGNANEKLFF. CDR3 sequence (DNA): TGCAGCGTCCTGACAGGGAATGCTAATGAAAAACTGTTTTTT.

This clonotype was observed a few times. J is TRBJ2-1 and V is TRBV5-6, with D uncertain. The germline gives CDR1 SGHDT, CDR2 YYEEEE. V lost 4 bases and J 0 bases, leaving 11 bases between the germline ends. CDR3 length: 15 amino acids. The CDR3 nucleotides read TGTGCCAGCAGCGCCGGGTGGACCTCCTACAATGAGCAGTTCTTC. It codes for CASSAGWTSYNEQFF. Full variable domain (remainder filled in from reference TRBV5-6 and TRBJ2-1): DAGVTQSPTHLIKTRGQQVTLRCSPKSGHDTVSWYQQALGQGPQFIFQYYEEEERQRGNFPDRFSGHQFPNYSSELNVNALLLGDSALYLCASSAGWTSYNEQFFGPGTRLTVL.

In this sample, this clonotype turned up a few times. V and J are TRBV10-3 and TRBJ2-7; TRBD2 matches at 10 bases. This CDR3 comprises 15 residues. V gave up 2 bases and J gave up 7 bases; unmatched junction bases: 8. Germline assignment: CDR1 ENHRY and CDR2 SYGVKD. CDR3 nucleotides: TGTGCCATCAGTGAGCTCCTAGCGGGGGACAATGAGCAGTACTTC. The encoded protein is CAISELLAGDNEQYF.

This clonotype was detected only a few times. The gene calls are TRBV11-2 and TRBJ2-1; D is perhaps TRBD2 (6 bases). The CDR3 is 14 amino acids. Trimming removed 1 base at V and 5 bases at J, with 9 bases between. Germline V gives CDR1 SGHAT, CDR2 FQNNGV. The CDR3 nucleotides are TGTGCCAGCAGCTTAGGGACTACGGACAATGAGCAGTTCTTC. Protein product: CASSLGTTDNEQFF. Filled out from reference TRBV11-2 and TRBJ2-1, the complete variable domain reads EAGVAQSPRYKIIEKRQSVAFWCNPISGHATLYWYQQILGQGPKLLIQFQNNGVVDDSQLPKDRFSAERLKGVDSTLKIQPAKLEDSAVYLCASSLGTTDNEQFFGPGTRLTVL.

This clonotype was detected only a few times. The gene calls are TRBV20-1 and TRBJ2-5, with D tentatively TRBD2 (6 bases). V lost 1 base to trimming and J lost 1 base, with 13 bases between them. The CDR3 runs to 15 residues. Germline CDR1 DFQATT, CDR2 SNEGSKA (reference sequence). CDR3 loop: CSARGGSGGQETQYF. In DNA, the CDR3 is TGCAGTGCTAGAGGGGGGTCCGGGGGCCAAGAGACCCAGTACTTC.